This T cell receptor (beta chain) was sequenced for a study of spatial heterogeneity in lung cancer (dated 2019 in TCRdb). In the study overall: Beta-chain transcripts were consistently detected in greater numbers than alpha-chain transcripts, which likely reflected higher beta-chain transcript abundance. A strong correlation was found between TCR transcript counts in tumor regions and a T cell transcriptional module score from matched bulk RNA-seq. In the raw uncorrected reads, each unique combination of TCR and UMI appeared on average more than ten times. In non-small cell lung cancer, the study quantitatively compared TCR alpha and beta repertoires across several tumor regions, matched nontumor lung, and blood. TCR repertoire features were related to nonsynonymous mutation counts determined by whole-exome sequencing of tumor tissue. Both alpha and beta chains were TCR-sequenced in approximately 200 tumor regions, fewer than 80 matched nontumor lung samples and 45 to 60 PBMC samples obtained at surgery.

Libraries came from 5' RACE. Sequencing used a NextSeq 500. To allow correction of PCR and sequencing errors, the TCR library protocol tagged every TCR cDNA molecule with a unique molecular identifier. As for how the authors treated the data: TCR identification, UMI-based error correction and CDR3 extraction were all carried out with Decombinator tools. TCRs above a frequency of 2 per 1,000, corresponding to the top 1% of the tumor frequency distribution, were defined as expanded. Expanded tumor TCRs were classed as regional if statistically deemed absent (corrected P<0.05) from at least one tumor region, otherwise ubiquitous. Renyi diversity was calculated using the R vegan package after each repertoire was subsampled 100 times to 5,000 TCRs. CDR3 similarity networks were built from amino acid triplet string-kernel similarity, connecting CDR3s with pairwise similarity above 0.82. TCRdb reran the public reads through fastp at Q25 and MiXCR, keeping productive beta chains. One record per CDR3 amino acid sequence lists the most common genes and DNA. Here the V and J calls rest on TCRdb's processing, not on the authors' analysis. This sample holds under 11,000 distinct CDR3 sequences; about an eighth were observed only once. The leading ten clones occupy under 15% of the sample.

The full study reports these points: A correlation was observed between the number of expanded intratumoral alpha and beta TCRs and the tumor nonsynonymous mutation count. TCR-seq coverage of tumor T cells was estimated to be only approximately 7% for alpha chains and 13% to 15% for beta chains. Confirming at a functional level the hypothesis that regional TCRs recognize regional mutations was considered to require additional single-cell paired TCR alpha and beta sequencing. The count of ubiquitous expanded TCRs correlated with the count of ubiquitous nonsynonymous mutations, and the count of regional expanded TCRs correlated with the count of regional nonsynonymous mutations.

The CDR3 starts with the cysteine, ends with the phenylalanine, and has 17 residues. This entry keeps only the CDR3 DNA: 51 bases, framed from base 1. From a lookup of the germline V gene, CDR1 and CDR2 are MNHEY and SVGEGT. Germline trimming amounts to 7 bases on V and 1 base on J, with 11 as the count of junction bases outside the gene matches. This clonotype was recorded many times. Its antigen remains unidentified. Base qualities are missing; no much larger clone stands one base away. The time point label on this specimen signifies: sample taken at primary tumor resection. The donors were some 72 patients from the lung TRACERx cohort who had early-stage, untreated non-small cell lung cancer. Without any cell sorting, TCR sequencing was performed on whole RNA extracted either from tumor and nontumor lung tissue or from cryopreserved PBMC samples. Only patients with enough RNA available from two or more tumor regions were chosen for TCR sequencing. Before being selected, tumor and adjacent nontumor lung specimens were reviewed by a lung pathologist.

The specimen was lung tumor tissue, collected at surgery. The TCR originated in a female donor with early-stage non-small cell lung cancer. The sequence joins TRBV6-2 or TRBV6-3 to TRBJ2-7, and TRBD2 aligns with 12 junction nucleotides. The CDR3 has the sequence CASNRASGGAPSYEQYF. The nucleotide sequence is given as TGTGCCAGCAACCGGGCTAGCGGGGGGGCTCCGTCCTACGAGCAGTACTTC.